The 9 T cell receptor beta chains below come from one sample, sequenced in a study of T cell responses to AZD1222 COVID-19 vaccine. Produced via immunoSEQ multiplex PCR; TCRdb's table is partial and in-frame only. The sample consists of tens of thousands of clones, about nine tenths of them appearing once. Source: peripheral blood, taken on day 0 of AZD1222 vaccination. These receptors came from an adult in good health.

V gene TRBV25-1 combines with J gene TRBJ2-7; 9 nucleotides match TRBD2. After removal of 3 bases from V and 5 bases from J, the junction contained 11 bases not matched to a gene. Germline CDR1 and CDR2: MGHDK and SYGVNS. The length of the CDR3 is 16 residues. CDR3 sequence reads: CASSDTPSSGRHEQYF. CDR3 sequence (DNA): TGTGCCAGCAGTGATACCCCGAGTAGCGGGAGACACGAGCAGTACTTC.

This clone has only one observation. This rearrangement joins TRBV27 to TRBJ1-1; D call uncertain. The CDR3 runs to 15 residues. Germline V gene data show CDR1 as MNHEY and CDR2 as SMNVEV (reference sequence). Trimming removed 2 bases at V and 4 bases at J, with 14 bases between. This CDR3 is CASSLLLGGGTEAFF. The DNA for the CDR3 is TGTGCCAGCAGTTTACTGTTAGGAGGAGGCACTGAAGCTTTCTTT.

The chain carries TRBV4-3 and TRBJ1-1; a weak D match, TRBD1 (5 bases). The germline CDR1 and CDR2 sequences are LGHNA and YSLEER. The CDR3 is 16 amino acids. Trimming stripped 1 base from V and 1 base from J, with 13 bases between. The CDR3, as DNA: TGCGCCAGCAGCCAAGTCGGGGGTTGGGGGAACACTGAAGCTTTCTTT. It yields the protein CASSQVGGWGNTEAFF.

V usage is TRBV2 and J usage is TRBJ2-2, with 9 bases matching TRBD1. Germline values: CDR1 SNHLY, CDR2 FYNNEI. The CDR3 has 13 amino acids. Trimming cost V 7 bases and J 4 bases; bases outside gene matches: 1. DNA of the CDR3: TGTGCCAGCACGGACAGGGGCACCGGGGAGCTGTTTTTT. This translates into CASTDRGTGELFF.

This clone was recorded once. The rearrangement joins TRBV7-8 to TRBJ2-7; D may be TRBD2 (5 bases). Germline loops: CDR1 SGHVS, CDR2 FQNEAQ. Trimming took 0 bases from V and 5 from J, leaving 8 bases between them. CDR3 length equals 13 residues. The CDR3 coding sequence is TGTGCCAGCAGCTTAGCGTACGGGGACGAGCAGTACTTC. Amino acids: CASSLAYGDEQYF.

A few counts support this clone. The rearrangement joins TRBV6-5 to TRBJ2-7; a possible D gene is TRBD2 (7 bases). The CDR3 extends over 16 amino acids. Germline lookup yields CDR1 MNHEY and CDR2 SVGAGI. The germline V and J ends were trimmed by 4 bases and 3 bases, with 19 bases remaining between them. DNA for the CDR3: TGTGCCAGCAGTTCATTACGCGGGGGCCCCCTCTACGAGCAGTACTTC. It specifies CASSSLRGGPLYEQYF.

The table lists this clone with a count of one. This sequence joins TRBV7-9 and TRBJ2-3, with TRBD2 matching 13 bases. From germline, CDR1 is SEHNR and CDR2 FQNEAQ (reference sequence). CDR3 length: 17 residues. The V segment lost 1 base and the J segment 6 bases; nucleotides outside the gene matches: 7. This CDR3 reads CASSLGRTSGRMDTQYF. The CDR3 bases are TGTGCCAGCAGCTTAGGTCGGACTAGCGGGAGAATGGATACGCAGTATTTT.

V gene TRBV5-1 combines with J gene TRBJ1-4; 8 nucleotides align to TRBD1. The CDR3 is 17 amino acids. V dropped 0 bases and J dropped 5; count of bases not matched to a gene: 9. Germline CDR1 reads SGHRS; CDR2 reads YFSETQ. The CDR3 reads CASSLGRTRQGNEKLFF. The DNA for the CDR3 is TGCGCCAGCAGCTTGGGTAGAACGAGACAGGGGAATGAAAAACTGTTTTTT.

In this sample, this clone turned up once. The rearrangement links TRBV6-5 to TRBJ1-3; D possibly corresponds to TRBD1 (5 bases). The germline CDR1 and CDR2 sequences are MNHEY and SVGAGI. Trimming pared 1 base from V and 2 bases from J, leaving 9 bases between. The CDR3 is 15 amino acids. CDR3 in DNA: TGTGCCAGCAGTTACTTCGCAGGGACTGGAAACACCATATATTTT. This sequence encodes CASSYFAGTGNTIYF.